This TCR beta chain originates from a study of identical twins. Study-level results: Where beta out-of-frame sequences were concerned, excess twin sharing was weaker.

Template switching created a universal primer site, and the cDNA included unique molecular identifiers. TCRdb re-derived calls from the 5' RACE reads in MiXCR, one entry per CDR3 protein. The sample records around 340,000 distinct CDR3 sequences, roughly an eighth being singletons. This clonotype has just a few counts. The antigen is unknown. V was pared by 3 bases and J by 9 bases, with 18 bases between. The CDR3 has 15 residues. From germline, CDR1 is LGHNT and CDR2 FRNRAP. This sample also belongs to another study, concerning yellow fever vaccine responses in identical twins. That report adds: Vaccine T cell responses of twins reportedly seemed partly convergent and partly personalized.

The chain employs TRBV12-5 and TRBJ2-4; D not certain. This TCR was sampled from a woman aged 18-29 years in good health. Sequencing input: CD8+ T cells sorted from blood. CDR3 DNA: TGTGCTAGTGGTTTTTTTTTATCCAGTGTAGTCATTCAGTACTTC. This translates into CASGFFLSSVVIQYF.